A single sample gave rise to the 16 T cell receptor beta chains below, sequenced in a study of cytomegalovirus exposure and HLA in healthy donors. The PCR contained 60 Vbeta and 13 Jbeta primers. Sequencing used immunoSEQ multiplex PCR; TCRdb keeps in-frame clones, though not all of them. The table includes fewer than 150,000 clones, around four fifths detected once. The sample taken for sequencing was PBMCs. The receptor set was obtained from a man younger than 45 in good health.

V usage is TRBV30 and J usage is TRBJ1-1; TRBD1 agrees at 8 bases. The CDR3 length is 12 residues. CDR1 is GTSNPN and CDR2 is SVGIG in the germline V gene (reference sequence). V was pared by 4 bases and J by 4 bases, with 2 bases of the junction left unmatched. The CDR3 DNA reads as TGTGCCTGGACCACAGGGGGCACTGAAGCTTTCTTT. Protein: CAWTTGGTEAFF.

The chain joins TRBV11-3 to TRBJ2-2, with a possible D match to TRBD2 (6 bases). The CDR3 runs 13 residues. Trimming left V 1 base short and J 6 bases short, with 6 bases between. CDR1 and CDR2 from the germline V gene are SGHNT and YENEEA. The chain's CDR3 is CASSLAGAGELFF. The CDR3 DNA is TGTGCCAGCAGCTTAGCGGGGGCCGGGGAGCTGTTTTTT. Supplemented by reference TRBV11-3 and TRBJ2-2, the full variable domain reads EAGVVQSPRYKIIEKKQPVAFWCNPISGHNTLYWYLQNLGQGPELLIRYENEEAVDDSQLPKDRFSAERLKGVDSTLKIQPAELGDSAVYLCASSLAGAGELFFGEGSRLTVL.

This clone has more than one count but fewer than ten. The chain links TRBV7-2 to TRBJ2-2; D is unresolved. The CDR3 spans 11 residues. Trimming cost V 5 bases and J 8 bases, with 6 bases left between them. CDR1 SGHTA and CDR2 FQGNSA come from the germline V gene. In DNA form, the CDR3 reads TGTGCCAGCAGCCTTAGTGGGGAGCTGTTTTTT. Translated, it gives CASSLSGELFF.

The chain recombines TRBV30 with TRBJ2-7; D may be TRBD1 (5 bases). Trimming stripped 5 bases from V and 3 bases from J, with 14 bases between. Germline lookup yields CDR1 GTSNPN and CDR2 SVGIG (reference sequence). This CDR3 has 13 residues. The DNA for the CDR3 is TGTGCCTGGTCGCCTCCAAGGGGCTACGAGCAGTACTTC. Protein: CAWSPPRGYEQYF.

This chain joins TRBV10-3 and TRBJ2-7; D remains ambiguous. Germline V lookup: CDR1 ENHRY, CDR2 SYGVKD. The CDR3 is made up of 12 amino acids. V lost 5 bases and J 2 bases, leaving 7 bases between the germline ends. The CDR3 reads CAISPRTYEQYF. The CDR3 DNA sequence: TGTGCCATCAGTCCCAGAACCTACGAGCAGTACTTC.

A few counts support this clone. CDR3: CASSLGGLSFYEQYF. The CDR3 DNA follows: TGTGCCAGCAGCTTGGGGGGACTAAGCTTCTACGAGCAGTACTTC. The V gene is TRBV11-3, the J gene TRBJ2-7; the match to TRBD2 covers 7 bases. Looked up from germline, CDR1 is SGHNT and CDR2 is YENEEA. This CDR3 contains 15 residues. V trimming: 3 bases; J trimming: 3 bases; junction bases outside the gene matches: 8. Full variable domain (outside the CDR3, taken from reference TRBV11-3 and TRBJ2-7): EAGVVQSPRYKIIEKKQPVAFWCNPISGHNTLYWYLQNLGQGPELLIRYENEEAVDDSQLPKDRFSAERLKGVDSTLKIQPAELGDSAVYLCASSLGGLSFYEQYFGPGTRLTVT.

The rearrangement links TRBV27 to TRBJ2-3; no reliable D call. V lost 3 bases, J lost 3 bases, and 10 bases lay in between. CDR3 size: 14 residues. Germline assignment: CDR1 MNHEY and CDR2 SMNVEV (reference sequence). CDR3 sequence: CASSFSLRTDTQYF. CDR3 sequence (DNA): TGTGCCAGCAGTTTCTCGTTGAGGACAGATACGCAGTATTTT.

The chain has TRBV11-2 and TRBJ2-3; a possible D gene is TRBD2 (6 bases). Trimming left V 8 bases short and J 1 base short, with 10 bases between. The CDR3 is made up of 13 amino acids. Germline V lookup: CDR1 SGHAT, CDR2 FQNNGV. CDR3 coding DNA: TGTGCCAGCCTAGGAGGGGGCACAGATACGCAGTATTTT. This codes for CASLGGGTDTQYF.

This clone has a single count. CDR3 region: CASSPSGGRQFF. CDR3 nucleotide sequence: TGCGCCAGCAGCCCCTCCGGTGGTCGACAGTTCTTC. This rearrangement joins TRBV5-1 to TRBJ2-1; D uncertain. The V and J ends lost 4 bases and 13 bases respectively, with 15 bases between them. The CDR3 is made up of 12 amino acids. The germline V gene has CDR1 SGHRS and CDR2 YFSETQ.

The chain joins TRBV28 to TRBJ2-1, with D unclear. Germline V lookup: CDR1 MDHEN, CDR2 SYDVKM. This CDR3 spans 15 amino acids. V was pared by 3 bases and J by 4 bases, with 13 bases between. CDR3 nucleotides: TGTGCCAGCAGTTTGGAGCTAAGCGAGTACAATGAGCAGTTCTTC. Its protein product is CASSLELSEYNEQFF.

The CDR3 region is CASSRDSHYEQYF. For the CDR3, the DNA is TGTGCCAGCAGTCGTGACAGCCACTACGAGCAGTACTTC. The chain has TRBV6-6 and TRBJ2-7, with D perhaps matching TRBD1 (5 bases). Between the trimmed V and J ends, which lost 5 bases and 3 bases, there was a span of 11 bases. The length of the CDR3 is 13 residues. The germline V gene has CDR1 MNHNY and CDR2 SVGAGI (reference sequence).

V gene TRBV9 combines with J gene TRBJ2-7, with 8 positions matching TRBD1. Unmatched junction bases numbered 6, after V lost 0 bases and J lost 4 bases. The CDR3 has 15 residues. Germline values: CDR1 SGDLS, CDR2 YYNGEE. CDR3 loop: CASSVGGQGGYEQYF. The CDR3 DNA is TGTGCCAGCAGCGTAGGAGGACAGGGCGGTTACGAGCAGTACTTC.

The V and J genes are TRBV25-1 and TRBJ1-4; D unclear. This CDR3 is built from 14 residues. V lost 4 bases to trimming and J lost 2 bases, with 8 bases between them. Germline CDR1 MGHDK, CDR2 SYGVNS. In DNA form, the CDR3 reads TGTGCCAGCAGTGGCGCTCGGACTAATGAAAAACTGTTTTTT. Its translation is CASSGARTNEKLFF. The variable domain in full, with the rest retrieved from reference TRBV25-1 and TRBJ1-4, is EADIYQTPRYLVIGTGKKITLECSQTMGHDKMYWYQQDPGMELHLIHYSYGVNSTEKGDLSSESTVSRIRTEHFPLTLESARPSHTSQYLCASSGARTNEKLFFGSGTQLSVL.

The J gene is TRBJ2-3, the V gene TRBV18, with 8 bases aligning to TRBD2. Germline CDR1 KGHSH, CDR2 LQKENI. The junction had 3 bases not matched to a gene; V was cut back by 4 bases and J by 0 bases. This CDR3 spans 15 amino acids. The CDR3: CASSRGGTSTDTQYF. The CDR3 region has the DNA TGTGCCAGCTCACGCGGGGGGACTAGCACAGATACGCAGTATTTT.

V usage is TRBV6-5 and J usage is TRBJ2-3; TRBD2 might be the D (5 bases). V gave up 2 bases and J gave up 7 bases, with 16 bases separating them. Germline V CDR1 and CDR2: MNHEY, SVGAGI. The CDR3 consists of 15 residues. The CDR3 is CASSYGETAPHTQYF. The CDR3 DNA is TGTGCCAGCAGTTACGGGGAGACGGCCCCTCATACGCAGTATTTT.

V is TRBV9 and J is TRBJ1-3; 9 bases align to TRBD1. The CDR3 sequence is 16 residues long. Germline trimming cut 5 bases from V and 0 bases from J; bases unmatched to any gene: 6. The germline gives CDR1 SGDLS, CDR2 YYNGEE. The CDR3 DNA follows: TGTGCCAGCAGGCCCGGGACAGGGCTCTCTGGAAACACCATATATTTT. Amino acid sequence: CASRPGTGLSGNTIYF.